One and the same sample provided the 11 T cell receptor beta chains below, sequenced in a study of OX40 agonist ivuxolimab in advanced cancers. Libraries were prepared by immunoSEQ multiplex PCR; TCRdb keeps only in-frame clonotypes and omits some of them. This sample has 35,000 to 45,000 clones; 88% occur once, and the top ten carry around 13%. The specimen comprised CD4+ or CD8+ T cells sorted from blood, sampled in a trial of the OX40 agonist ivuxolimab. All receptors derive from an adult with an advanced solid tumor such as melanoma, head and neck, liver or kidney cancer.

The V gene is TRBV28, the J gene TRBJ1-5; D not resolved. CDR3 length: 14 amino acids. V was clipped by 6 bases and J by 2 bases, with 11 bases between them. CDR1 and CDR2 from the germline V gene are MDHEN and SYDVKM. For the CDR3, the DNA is TGTGCCAGCAGCTCTAGTTTGGGCAATCAGCCCCAGCATTTT. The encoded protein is CASSSSLGNQPQHF.

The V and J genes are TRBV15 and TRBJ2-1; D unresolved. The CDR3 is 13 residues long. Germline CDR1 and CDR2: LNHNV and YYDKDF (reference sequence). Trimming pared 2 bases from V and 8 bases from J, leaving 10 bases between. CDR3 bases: TGTGCCACCAGCAGAACTGCCCCCGATGAGCAGTTCTTC. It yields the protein CATSRTAPDEQFF.

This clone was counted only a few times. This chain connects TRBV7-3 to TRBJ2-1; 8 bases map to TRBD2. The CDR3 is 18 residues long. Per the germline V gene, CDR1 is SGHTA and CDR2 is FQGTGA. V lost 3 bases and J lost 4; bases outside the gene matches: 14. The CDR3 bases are TGTGCCAGCAGCTTGGGTGTCAGCGGAGCGGGGGAGTACAATGAGCAGTTCTTC. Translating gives CASSLGVSGAGEYNEQFF.

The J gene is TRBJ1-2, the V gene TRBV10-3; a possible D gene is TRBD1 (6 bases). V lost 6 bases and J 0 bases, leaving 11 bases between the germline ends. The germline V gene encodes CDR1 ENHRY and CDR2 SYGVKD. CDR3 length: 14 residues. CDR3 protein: CAISLQGSNYGYTF. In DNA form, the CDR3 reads TGTGCCATCAGCCTACAGGGATCTAACTATGGCTACACCTTC.

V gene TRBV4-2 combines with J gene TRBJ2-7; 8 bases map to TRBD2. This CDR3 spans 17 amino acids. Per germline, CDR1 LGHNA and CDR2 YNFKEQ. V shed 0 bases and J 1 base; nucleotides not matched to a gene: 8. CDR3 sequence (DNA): TGTGCCAGCAGCCAAGATCCCCTGGGACTAGTGTCCTACGAGCAGTACTTC. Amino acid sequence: CASSQDPLGLVSYEQYF.

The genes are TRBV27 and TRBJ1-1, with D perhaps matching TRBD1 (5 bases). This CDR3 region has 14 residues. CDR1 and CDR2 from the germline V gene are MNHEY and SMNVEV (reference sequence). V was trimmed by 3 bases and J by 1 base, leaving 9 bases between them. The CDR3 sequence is CASSFRTQNTEAFF. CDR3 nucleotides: TGTGCCAGCAGTTTCAGGACACAGAACACTGAAGCTTTCTTT.

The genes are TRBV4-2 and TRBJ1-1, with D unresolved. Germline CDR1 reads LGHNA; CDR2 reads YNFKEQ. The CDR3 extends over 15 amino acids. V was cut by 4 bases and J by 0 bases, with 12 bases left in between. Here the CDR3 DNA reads TGTGCCAGCAGCCCAAGAGACATACTGAACACTGAAGCTTTCTTT. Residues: CASSPRDILNTEAFF.

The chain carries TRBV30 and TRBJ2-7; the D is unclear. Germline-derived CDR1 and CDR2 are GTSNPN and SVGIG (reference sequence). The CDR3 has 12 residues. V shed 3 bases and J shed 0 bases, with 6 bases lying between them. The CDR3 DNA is TGTGCCTGGAGAGGAATCTCCTACGAGCAGTACTTC. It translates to CAWRGISYEQYF.

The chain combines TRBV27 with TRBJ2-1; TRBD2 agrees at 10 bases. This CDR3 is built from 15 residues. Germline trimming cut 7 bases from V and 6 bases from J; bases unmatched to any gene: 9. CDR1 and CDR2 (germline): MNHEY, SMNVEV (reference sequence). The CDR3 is CASNIIAGGFNEQFF. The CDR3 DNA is TGTGCCAGCAATATTATAGCGGGAGGCTTCAATGAGCAGTTCTTC.

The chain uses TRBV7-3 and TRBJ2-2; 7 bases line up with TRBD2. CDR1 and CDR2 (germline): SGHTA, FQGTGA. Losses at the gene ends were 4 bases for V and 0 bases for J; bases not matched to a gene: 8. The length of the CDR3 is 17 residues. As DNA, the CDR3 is TGTGCCAGCAGCTCCCCTGGGGGGGGAACGAACACCGGGGAGCTGTTTTTT. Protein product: CASSSPGGGTNTGELFF. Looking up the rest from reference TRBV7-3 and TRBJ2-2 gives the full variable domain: GAGVSQTPSNKVTEKGKYVELRCDPISGHTALYWYRQSLGQGPEFLIYFQGTGAADDSGLPNDRFFAVRPEGSVSTLKIQRTERGDSAVYLCASSSPGGGTNTGELFFGEGSRLTVL.

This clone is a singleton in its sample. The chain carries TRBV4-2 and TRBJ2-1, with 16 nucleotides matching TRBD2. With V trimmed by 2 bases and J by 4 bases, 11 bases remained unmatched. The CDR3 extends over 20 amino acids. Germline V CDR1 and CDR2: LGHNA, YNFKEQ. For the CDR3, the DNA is TGTGCCAGCAGCCAAATTGGGACTAGCGGGAGGGGAGGGCTATACAATGAGCAGTTCTTC. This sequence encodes CASSQIGTSGRGGLYNEQFF.